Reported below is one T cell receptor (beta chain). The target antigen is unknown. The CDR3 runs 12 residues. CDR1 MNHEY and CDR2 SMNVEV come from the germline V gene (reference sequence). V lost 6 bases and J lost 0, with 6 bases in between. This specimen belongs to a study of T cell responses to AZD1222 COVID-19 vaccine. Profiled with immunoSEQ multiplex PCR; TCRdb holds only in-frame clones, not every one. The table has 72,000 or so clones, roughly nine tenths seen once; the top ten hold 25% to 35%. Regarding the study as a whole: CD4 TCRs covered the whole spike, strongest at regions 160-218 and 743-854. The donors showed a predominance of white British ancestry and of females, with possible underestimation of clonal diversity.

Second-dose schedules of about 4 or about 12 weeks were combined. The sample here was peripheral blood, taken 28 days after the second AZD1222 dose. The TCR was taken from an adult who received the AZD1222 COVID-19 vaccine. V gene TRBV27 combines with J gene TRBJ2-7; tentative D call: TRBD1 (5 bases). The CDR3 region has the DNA TGTGCCAGCAGGACAGCCTCCTACGAGCAGTACTTC. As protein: CASRTASYEQYF.